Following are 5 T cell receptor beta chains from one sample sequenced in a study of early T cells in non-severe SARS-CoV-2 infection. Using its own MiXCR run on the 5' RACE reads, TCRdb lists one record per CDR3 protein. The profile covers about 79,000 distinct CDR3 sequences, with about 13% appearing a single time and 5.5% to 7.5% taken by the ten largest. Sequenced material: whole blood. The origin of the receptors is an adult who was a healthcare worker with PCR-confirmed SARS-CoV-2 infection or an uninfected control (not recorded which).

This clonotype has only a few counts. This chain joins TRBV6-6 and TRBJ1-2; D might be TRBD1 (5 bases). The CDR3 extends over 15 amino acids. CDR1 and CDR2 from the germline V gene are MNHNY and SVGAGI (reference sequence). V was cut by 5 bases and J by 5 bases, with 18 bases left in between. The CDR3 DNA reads TGTGCCAGCAGTCTGGGGCAGGGCGCGTCTTATGGCTACACCTTC. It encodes CASSLGQGASYGYTF.

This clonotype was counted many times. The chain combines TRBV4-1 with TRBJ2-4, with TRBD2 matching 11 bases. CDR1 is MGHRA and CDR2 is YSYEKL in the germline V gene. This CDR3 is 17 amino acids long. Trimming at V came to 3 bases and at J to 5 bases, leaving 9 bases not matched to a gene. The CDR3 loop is CASSQGSGRGGENIQYF. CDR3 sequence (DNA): TGCGCCAGCAGCCAGGGTAGCGGGAGGGGTGGCGAAAACATTCAGTACTTC.

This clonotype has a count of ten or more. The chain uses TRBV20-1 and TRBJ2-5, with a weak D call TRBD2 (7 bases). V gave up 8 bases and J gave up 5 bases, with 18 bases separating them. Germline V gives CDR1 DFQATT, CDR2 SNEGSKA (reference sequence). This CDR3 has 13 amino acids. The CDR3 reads CSNCEGGGETQYF. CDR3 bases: TGCAGTAATTGCGAGGGAGGGGGTGAGACCCAGTACTTC.

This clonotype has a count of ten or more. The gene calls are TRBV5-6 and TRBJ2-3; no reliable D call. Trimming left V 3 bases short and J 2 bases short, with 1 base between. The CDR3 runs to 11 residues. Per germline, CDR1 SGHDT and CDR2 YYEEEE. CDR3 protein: CASSYTDTQYF. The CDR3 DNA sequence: TGTGCCAGCAGCTACACAGATACGCAGTATTTT. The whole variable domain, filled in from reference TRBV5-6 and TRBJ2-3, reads DAGVTQSPTHLIKTRGQQVTLRCSPKSGHDTVSWYQQALGQGPQFIFQYYEEEERQRGNFPDRFSGHQFPNYSSELNVNALLLGDSALYLCASSYTDTQYFGPGTRLTVL.

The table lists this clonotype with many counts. The CDR3 here is CASSRSRDSYNEQFF. The DNA of the CDR3 is TGTGCCAGCAGCCGATCGCGGGACAGCTACAATGAGCAGTTCTTC. The J gene is TRBJ2-1, the V gene TRBV6-5; D is possibly TRBD1 (7 bases). CDR1 MNHEY and CDR2 SVGAGI come from the germline V gene. Trimming pared 6 bases from V and 3 bases from J, leaving 15 bases between. CDR3 length equals 15 residues.